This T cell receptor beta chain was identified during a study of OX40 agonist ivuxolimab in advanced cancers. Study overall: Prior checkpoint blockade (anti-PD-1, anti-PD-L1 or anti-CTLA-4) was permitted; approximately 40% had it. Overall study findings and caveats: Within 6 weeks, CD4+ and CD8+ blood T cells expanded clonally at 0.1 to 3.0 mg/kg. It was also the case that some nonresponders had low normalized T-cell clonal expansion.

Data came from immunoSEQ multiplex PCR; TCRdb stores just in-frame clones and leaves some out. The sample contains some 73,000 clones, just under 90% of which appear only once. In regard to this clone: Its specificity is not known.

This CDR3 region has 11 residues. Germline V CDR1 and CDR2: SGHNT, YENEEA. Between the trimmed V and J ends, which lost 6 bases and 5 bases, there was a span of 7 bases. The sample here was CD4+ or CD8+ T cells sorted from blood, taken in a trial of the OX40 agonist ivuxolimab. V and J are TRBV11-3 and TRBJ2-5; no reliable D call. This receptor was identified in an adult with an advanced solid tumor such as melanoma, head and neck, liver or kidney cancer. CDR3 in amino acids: CASSYDETQYF. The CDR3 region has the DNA TGTGCCAGCAGTTATGACGAGACCCAGTACTTC. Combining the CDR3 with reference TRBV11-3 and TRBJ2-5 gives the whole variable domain EAGVVQSPRYKIIEKKQPVAFWCNPISGHNTLYWYLQNLGQGPELLIRYENEEAVDDSQLPKDRFSAERLKGVDSTLKIQPAELGDSAVYLCASSYDETQYFGPGTRLLVL.